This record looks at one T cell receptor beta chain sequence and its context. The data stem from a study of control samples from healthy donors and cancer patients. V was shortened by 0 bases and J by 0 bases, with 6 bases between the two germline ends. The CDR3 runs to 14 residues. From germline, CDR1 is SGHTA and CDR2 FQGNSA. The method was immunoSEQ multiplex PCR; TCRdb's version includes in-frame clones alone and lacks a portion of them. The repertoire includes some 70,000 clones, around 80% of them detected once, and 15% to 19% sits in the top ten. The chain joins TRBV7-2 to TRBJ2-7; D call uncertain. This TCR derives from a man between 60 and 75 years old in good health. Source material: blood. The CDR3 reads CASSLALTSYEQYF. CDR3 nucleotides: TGTGCCAGCAGCTTAGCCCTGACCTCCTACGAGCAGTACTTC.